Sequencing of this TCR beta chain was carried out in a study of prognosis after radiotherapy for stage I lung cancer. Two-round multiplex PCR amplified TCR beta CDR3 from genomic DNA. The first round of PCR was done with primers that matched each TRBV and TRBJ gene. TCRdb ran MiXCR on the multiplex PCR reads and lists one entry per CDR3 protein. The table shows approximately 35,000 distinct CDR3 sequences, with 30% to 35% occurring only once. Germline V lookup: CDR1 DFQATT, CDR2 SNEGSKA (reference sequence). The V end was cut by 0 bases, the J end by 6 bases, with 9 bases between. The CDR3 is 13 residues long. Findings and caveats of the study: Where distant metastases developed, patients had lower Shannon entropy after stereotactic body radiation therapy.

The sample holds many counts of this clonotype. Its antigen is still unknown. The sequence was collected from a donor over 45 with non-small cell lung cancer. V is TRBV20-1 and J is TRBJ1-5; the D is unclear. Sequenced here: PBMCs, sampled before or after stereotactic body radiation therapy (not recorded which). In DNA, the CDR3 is TGCAGTGCTAGAGATCAGCGCAGTCAGCCCCAGCATTTT. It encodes CSARDQRSQPQHF.